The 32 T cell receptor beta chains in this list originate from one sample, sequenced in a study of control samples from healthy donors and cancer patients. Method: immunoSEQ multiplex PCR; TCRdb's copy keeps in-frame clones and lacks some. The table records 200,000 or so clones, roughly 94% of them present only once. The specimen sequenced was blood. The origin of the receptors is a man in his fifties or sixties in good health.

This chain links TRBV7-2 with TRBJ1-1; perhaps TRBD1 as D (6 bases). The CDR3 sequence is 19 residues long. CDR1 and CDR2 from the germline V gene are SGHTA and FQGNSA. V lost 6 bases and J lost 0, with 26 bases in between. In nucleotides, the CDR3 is TGTGCCAGCAGTCCCATTGCCGGGGGGCGTCCAGCTTTGAACACTGAAGCTTTCTTT. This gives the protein CASSPIAGGRPALNTEAFF.

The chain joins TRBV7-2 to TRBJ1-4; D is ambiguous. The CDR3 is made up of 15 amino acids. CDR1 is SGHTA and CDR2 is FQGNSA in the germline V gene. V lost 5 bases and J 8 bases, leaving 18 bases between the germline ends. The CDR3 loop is CASSLRTVDSEKLFF. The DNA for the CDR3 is TGTGCCAGCAGCCTCCGGACGGTGGATTCAGAAAAACTGTTTTTT.

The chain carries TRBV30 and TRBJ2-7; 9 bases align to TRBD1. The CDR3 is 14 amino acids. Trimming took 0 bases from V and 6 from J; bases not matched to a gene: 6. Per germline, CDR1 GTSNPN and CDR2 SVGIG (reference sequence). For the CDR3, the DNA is TGTGCCTGGAGTGTCCTTGGGACAGGGTTCGAGCAGTACTTC. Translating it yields CAWSVLGTGFEQYF.

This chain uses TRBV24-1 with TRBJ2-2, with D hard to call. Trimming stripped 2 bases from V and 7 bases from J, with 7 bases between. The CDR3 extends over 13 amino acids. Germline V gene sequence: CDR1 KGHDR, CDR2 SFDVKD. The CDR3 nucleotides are TGTGCCACCAGTGATTACAGCCGCGGGGAGCTGTTTTTT. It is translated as CATSDYSRGELFF.

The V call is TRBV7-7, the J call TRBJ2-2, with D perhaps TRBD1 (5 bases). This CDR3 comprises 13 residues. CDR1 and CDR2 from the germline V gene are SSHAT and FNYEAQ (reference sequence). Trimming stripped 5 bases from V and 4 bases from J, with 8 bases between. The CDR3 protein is CASSLDSTGELFF. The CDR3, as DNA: TGTGCCAGCAGCCTTGACAGCACCGGGGAGCTGTTTTTT. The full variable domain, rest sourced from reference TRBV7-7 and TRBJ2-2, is GAGVSQSPRYKVTKRGQDVTLRCDPISSHATLYWYQQALGQGPEFLTYFNYEAQPDKSGLPSDRFSAERPEGSISTLTIQRTEQRDSAMYRCASSLDSTGELFFGEGSRLTVL.

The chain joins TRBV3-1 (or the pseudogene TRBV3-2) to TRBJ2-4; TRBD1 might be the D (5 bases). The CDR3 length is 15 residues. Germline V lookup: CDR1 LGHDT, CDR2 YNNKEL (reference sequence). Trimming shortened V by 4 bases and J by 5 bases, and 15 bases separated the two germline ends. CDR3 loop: CASSPRLGVQNIQYF. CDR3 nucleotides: TGTGCCAGCAGCCCTCGGTTAGGGGTGCAAAACATTCAGTACTTC.

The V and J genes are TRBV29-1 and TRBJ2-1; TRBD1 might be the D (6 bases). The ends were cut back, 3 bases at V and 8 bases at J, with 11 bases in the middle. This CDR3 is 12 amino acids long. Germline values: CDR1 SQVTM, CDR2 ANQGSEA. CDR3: CSVDRGTDEQFF. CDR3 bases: TGCAGCGTTGACAGGGGTACGGATGAGCAGTTCTTC.

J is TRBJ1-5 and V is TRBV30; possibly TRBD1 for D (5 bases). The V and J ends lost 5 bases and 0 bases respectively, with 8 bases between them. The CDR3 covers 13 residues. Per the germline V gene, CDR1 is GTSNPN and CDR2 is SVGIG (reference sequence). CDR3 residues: CAWDSNSNQPQHF. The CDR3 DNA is TGTGCCTGGGACAGTAATAGCAATCAGCCCCAGCATTTT.

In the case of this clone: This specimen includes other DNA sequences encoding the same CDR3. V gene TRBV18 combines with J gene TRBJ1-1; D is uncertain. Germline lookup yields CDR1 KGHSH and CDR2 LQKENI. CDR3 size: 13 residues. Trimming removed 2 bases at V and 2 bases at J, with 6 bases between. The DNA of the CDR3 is TGTGCCAGCTCACCATCAGGAAACACTGAAGCTTTCTTT. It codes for CASSPSGNTEAFF.

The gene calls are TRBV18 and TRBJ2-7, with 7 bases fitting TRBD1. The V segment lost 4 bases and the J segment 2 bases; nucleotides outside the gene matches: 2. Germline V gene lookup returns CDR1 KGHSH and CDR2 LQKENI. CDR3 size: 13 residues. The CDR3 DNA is TGTGCCAGCTCACGTCAGGGGGCCTACGAGCAGTACTTC. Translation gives CASSRQGAYEQYF.

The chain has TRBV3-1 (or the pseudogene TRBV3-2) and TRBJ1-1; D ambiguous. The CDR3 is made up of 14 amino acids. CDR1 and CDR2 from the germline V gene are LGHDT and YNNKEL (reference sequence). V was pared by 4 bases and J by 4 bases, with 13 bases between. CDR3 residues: CASSLRRVGTEAFF. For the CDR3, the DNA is TGTGCCAGCAGCCTTCGGAGGGTGGGCACTGAAGCTTTCTTT.

The CDR3: CASSWTGGNTEAFF. Written as DNA, the CDR3 is TGTGCCAGCAGTTGGACGGGGGGGAACACTGAAGCTTTCTTT. The chain recombines TRBV28 with TRBJ1-1; perhaps TRBD1 as D (5 bases). V was shortened by 4 bases and J by 1 base, with 10 bases between the two germline ends. Germline CDR1 reads MDHEN; CDR2 reads SYDVKM. This CDR3 has 14 amino acids.

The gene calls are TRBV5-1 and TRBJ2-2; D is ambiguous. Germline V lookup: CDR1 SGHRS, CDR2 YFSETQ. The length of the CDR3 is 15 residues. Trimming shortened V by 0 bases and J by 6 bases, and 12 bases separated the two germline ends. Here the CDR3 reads CASSLGPPMAGELFF. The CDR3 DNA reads TGCGCCAGCAGCTTGGGACCCCCGATGGCCGGGGAGCTGTTTTTT.

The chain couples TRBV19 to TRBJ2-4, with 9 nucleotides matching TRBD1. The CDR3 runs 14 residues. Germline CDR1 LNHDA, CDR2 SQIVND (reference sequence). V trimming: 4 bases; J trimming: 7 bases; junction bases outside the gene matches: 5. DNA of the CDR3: TGTGCCAGTAGTAAGGGGGGGACAGGGAACATTCAGTACTTC. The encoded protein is CASSKGGTGNIQYF.

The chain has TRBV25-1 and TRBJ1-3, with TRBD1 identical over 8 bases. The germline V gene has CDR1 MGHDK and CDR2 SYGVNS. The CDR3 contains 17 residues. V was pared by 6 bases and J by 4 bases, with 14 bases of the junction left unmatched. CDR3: CASSPDRDLLKGNTIYF. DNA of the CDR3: TGTGCCAGCAGCCCGGACAGGGATTTGCTTAAGGGAAACACCATATATTTT.

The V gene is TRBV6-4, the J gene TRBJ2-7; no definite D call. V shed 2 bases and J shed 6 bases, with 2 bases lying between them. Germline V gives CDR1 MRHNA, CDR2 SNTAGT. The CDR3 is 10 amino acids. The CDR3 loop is CASSDGEQYV. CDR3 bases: TGTGCCAGCAGTGACGGCGAGCAGTACGTC.

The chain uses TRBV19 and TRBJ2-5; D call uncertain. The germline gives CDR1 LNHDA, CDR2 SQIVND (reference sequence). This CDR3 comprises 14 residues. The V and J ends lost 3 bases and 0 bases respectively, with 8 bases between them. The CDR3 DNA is TGTGCCAGTAGTATTGGCCCAAACCAAGAGACCCAGTACTTC. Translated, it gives CASSIGPNQETQYF.

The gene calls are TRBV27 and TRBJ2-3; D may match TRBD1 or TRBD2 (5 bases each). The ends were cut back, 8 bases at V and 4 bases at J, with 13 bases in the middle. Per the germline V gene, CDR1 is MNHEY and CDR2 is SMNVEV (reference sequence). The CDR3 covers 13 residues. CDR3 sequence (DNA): TGTGCCAGCTCCAAGGGACCCCCAGATACGCAGTATTTT. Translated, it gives CASSKGPPDTQYF.

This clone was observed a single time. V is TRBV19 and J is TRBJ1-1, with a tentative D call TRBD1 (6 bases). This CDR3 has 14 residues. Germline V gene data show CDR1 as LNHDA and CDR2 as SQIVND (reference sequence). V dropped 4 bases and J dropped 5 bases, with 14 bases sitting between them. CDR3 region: CASSTPGQRTEAFF. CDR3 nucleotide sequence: TGTGCCAGTAGTACGCCGGGACAAAGGACTGAAGCTTTCTTT. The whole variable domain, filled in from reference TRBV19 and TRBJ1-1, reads DGGITQSPKYLFRKEGQNVTLSCEQNLNHDAMYWYRQDPGQGLRLIYYSQIVNDFQKGDIAEGYSVSREKKESFPLTVTSAQKNPTAFYLCASSTPGQRTEAFFGQGTRLTVV.

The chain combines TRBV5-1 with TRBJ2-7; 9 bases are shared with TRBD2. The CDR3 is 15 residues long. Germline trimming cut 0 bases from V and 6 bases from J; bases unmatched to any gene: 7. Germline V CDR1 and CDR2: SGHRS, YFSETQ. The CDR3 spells CASSLATRGGGEQYF. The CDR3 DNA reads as TGCGCCAGCAGCTTGGCCACTCGCGGGGGGGGCGAGCAGTACTTC. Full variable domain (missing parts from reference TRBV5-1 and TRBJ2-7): KAGVTQTPRYLIKTRGQQVTLSCSPISGHRSVSWYQQTPGQGLQFLFEYFSETQRNKGNFPGRFSGRQFSNSRSEMNVSTLELGDSALYLCASSLATRGGGEQYFGPGTRLTVT.

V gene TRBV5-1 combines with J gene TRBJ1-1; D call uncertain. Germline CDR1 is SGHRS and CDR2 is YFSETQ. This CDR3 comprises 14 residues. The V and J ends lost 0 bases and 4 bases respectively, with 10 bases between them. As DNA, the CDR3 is TGCGCCAGCAGCTTGGAGGGATTTGTCACTGAAGCTTTCTTT. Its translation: CASSLEGFVTEAFF.

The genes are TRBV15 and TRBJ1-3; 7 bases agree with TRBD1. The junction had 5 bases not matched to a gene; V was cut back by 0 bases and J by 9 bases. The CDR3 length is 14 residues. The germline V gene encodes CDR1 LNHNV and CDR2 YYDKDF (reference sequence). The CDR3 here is CATSRDQPGGTIYF. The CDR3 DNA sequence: TGTGCCACCAGCAGAGATCAGCCAGGGGGCACCATATATTTT.

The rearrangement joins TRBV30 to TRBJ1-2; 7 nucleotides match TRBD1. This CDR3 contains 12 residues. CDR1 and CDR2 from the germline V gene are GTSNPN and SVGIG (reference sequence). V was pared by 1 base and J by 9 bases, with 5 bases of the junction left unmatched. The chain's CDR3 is CAWSEAGGRYTF. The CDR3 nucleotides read TGTGCCTGGAGTGAGGCAGGGGGACGCTACACCTTC.

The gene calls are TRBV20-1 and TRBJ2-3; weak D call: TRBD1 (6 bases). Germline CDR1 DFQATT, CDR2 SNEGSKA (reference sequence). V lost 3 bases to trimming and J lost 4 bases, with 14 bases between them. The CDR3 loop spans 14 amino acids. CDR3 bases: TGCAGTGCTAGTCGGCAGGGGACCTCAGATACGCAGTATTTT. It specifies CSASRQGTSDTQYF.

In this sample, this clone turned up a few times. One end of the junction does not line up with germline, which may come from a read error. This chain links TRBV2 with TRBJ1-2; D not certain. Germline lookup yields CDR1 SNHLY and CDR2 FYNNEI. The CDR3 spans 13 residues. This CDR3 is CASSERSSGGRPF. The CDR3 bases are TGTGCCAGCAGTGAAAGGAGTTCGGGAGGACGGCCCTTC.

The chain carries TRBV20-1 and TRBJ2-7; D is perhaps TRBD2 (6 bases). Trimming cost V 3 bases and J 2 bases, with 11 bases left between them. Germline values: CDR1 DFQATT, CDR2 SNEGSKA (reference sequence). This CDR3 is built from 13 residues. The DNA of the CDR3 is TGCAGTGCTAGTAGCCCGGGGGCCTACGAGCAGTACGTC. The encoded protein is CSASSPGAYEQYV.

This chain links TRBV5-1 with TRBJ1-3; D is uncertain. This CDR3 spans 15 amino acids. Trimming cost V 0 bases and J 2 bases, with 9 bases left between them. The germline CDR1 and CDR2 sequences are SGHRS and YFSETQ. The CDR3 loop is CASSLANSAGNTIYF. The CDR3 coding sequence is TGCGCCAGCAGCTTGGCCAACAGCGCTGGAAACACCATATATTTT.

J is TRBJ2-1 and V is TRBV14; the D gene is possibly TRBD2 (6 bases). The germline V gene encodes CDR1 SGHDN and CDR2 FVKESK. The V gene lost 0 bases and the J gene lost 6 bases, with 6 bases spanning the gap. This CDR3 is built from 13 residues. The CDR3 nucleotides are TGTGCCAGCAGCCAAGAGCGGGGCAATGAGCAGTTCTTC. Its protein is CASSQERGNEQFF.

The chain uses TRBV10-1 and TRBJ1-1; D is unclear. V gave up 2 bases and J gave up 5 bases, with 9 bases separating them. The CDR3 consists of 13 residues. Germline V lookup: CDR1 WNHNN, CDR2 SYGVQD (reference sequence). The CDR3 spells CASSEEGGTEAFF. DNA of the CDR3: TGCGCCAGCAGTGAGGAGGGTGGAACTGAAGCTTTCTTT.

CDR3 protein: CASSSGREKLFF. Written as DNA, the CDR3 is TGTGCCAGCTCCTCGGGAAGGGAAAAACTGTTTTTT. V usage is TRBV2 and J usage is TRBJ1-4; no definite D call. Looked up from germline, CDR1 is SNHLY and CDR2 is FYNNEI. This CDR3 spans 12 amino acids. V was pared by 8 bases and J by 8 bases, with 12 bases between.

The CDR3 region has the DNA TGTGCCAGCTCACCGGGCCAGGGAAGGCAGCCCCAGCATTTT. This encodes CASSPGQGRQPQHF. The chain has TRBV18 and TRBJ1-5, with a possible D match to TRBD1 (5 bases). Germline V gene lookup returns CDR1 KGHSH and CDR2 LQKENI. Trimming removed 3 bases from V and 7 bases from J, with 13 bases in between. The CDR3 extends over 14 amino acids. Full variable domain (missing parts from reference TRBV18 and TRBJ1-5): NAGVMQNPRHLVRRRGQEARLRCSPMKGHSHVYWYRQLPEEGLKFMVYLQKENIIDESGMPKERFSAEFPKEGPSILRIQQVVRGDSAAYFCASSPGQGRQPQHFGDGTRLSIL.

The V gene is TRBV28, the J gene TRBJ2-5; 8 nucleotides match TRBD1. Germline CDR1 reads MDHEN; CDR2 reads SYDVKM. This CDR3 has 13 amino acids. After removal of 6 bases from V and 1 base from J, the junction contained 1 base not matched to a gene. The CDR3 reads CASRTGAQETQYF. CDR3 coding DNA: TGTGCCAGCAGGACAGGGGCCCAAGAGACCCAGTACTTC.